This T cell receptor beta chain was found in a study of T-cell memory formation after mild COVID-19. Turning to the study itself: Most TCR clusters belonged to a single donor. Notes on the study in general: Pre-infection memory held some responding clones, suggesting pre-existing cross-reactive T cells responded. There was a balanced CD4/CD8 profile in clones contracting day 15 to 85, and later expanders leaned CD4+.

TCRdb called the 5' RACE reads again in MiXCR, with one record for every CDR3 protein. The repertoire includes about 610,000 distinct CDR3 sequences, roughly a sixth of them detected once, and just over 8% sits in the top ten. This clonotype was seen repeatedly, ten times or more. Its antigen is unknown. Per the germline V gene, CDR1 is KGHSH and CDR2 is LQKENI. V lost 5 bases and J 8 bases, leaving 16 bases between the germline ends. The CDR3 has 15 amino acids. The sequence came from an adult woman who had mild COVID-19 (a few samples of this study predate the infection). Cell type and time point are not known. V gene TRBV18 combines with J gene TRBJ1-6; a weak D match, TRBD1 (5 bases). Sample: PBMCs or a T cell subset sorted from them (not recorded which). CDR3 sequence (DNA): TGTGCCAGCTCATCGGGAAGGGGATTGGATTCACCCCTCCACTTT. As protein: CASSSGRGLDSPLHF.